This T cell receptor (beta chain) was sequenced during a study of Ad26.COV2.S vaccination and SARS-CoV-2 variants. Regarding the study as a whole: Analytic work on TCR breadth and depth might have understated the full extent of total T cell responses.

Documented treatment: around 19 received Ad26.COV2.S at low or high dose, single or two shots; 5 received placebo; per-sample allocation not given. Following the first vaccine or placebo injection, samples were taken on day 63. Produced via immunoSEQ multiplex PCR; TCRdb's table is partial and in-frame only. This table holds some 340,000 clones, roughly 80% found once. The V gene's germline CDR1 is LNHDA and CDR2 SQIVND (reference sequence). This CDR3 has 13 residues. V shed 5 bases and J shed 3 bases, with 8 bases lying between them. As concerns this clone: No antigen is known for it.

The chain combines TRBV19 with TRBJ1-5; D uncertain. Here the sequenced sample was peripheral blood, taken in a trial of Ad26.COV2.S vaccine versus placebo. This clonotype originated in a person between 18 and 65 years old who received the Ad26.COV2.S COVID-19 vaccine or a placebo. This CDR3 reads CASSAIANQPQHF. The DNA of the CDR3 is TGTGCCAGTAGTGCCATCGCCAATCAGCCCCAGCATTTT.